The entry below describes one TCR beta chain. The antigen it recognizes is unknown. No much larger clone is present one base from it, and per-base qualities are unavailable. Genomic DNA was extracted from sorted cells for sequencing of the TCRbeta CDR3 region. TCRbeta CDR3 regions were sequenced using the immunoSEQ Assay. In its TCRdb copy, this immuneACCESS table keeps in-frame sequences only and misses some clones. Where compared with another copy, unresolved V genes explain less than half of these, and the others have no known cause. This sample is represented by about 40,000 clones; 85% to 90% of them were singletons. The leading ten clones occupy around 12% of the sample. The record originates from a study of OX40 agonist ivuxolimab in advanced cancers. About the full investigation: Ivuxolimab was a fully human IgG2 agonistic monoclonal antibody targeting the costimulatory receptor OX40 (CD134). Intravenous ivuxolimab was administered to patients every 2 weeks at six dose levels: 0.01, 0.1, 0.3, 1.5, 3 and 10 mg/kg. Of the 52 patients in dose escalation, 19 had hepatocellular carcinoma, about 15 had melanoma, 9 had renal cell carcinoma and 9 had head and neck cancer. A male proportion of approximately 83% and a mean age of 60 years, ranging from roughly 23 to 80, were recorded for the dose-escalation cohort. Patients were allowed to have had prior anti-PD-1, anti-PD-L1 or anti-CTLA-4 therapy, and around 40% of the dose-escalation patients had previously received checkpoint inhibitors. Partial responses occurred in three dose-escalation patients: two with cutaneous melanoma and one with hepatocellular carcinoma. The purpose of peripheral TCRbeta sequencing was to test whether ivuxolimab changed TCR sequence diversity and led to clonal T-cell expansion. The paper reports the monotherapy dose-escalation portion (N of about 50 patients) of the phase I ivuxolimab trial.

The trial excluded patients who had a history of autoimmune disease or who were on systemic immunosuppression. Peripheral blood for TCR sequencing was collected from all dose cohorts at baseline, on cycle 4 day 1, and on cycle 7 day 1. Samples came from an open-label, multicenter, first-in-human phase I dose-escalation trial of ivuxolimab. The trial enrolled adults with locally advanced or metastatic head and neck squamous cell, hepatocellular, melanoma or renal cell carcinoma. Before TCR sequencing, CD4+ and CD8+ T cells were separately sorted from peripheral blood. The germline V gene specifies SGHAT as CDR1 and FQNNGV as CDR2. V lost 3 bases and J lost 2 bases; the stretch between them is 20 bases long. From cysteine to phenylalanine, the CDR3 is 17 amino acids long. CDR3 DNA is the only sequence kept; it has 51 bases, read in frame from the first base. Summary of the overall study and its limitations: In partial responders in the 0.1-3.0 mg/kg groups, normalized peripheral clonal expansion was found to be among the lowest, especially among CD8+ T cells. The antigen specificity of the clonally expanded peripheral T cells was not determined. At doses from 0.1 to 3.0 mg/kg, clonal expansion was seen in both CD4+ and CD8+ blood T cells between baseline and week 6. Low levels of normalized T-cell clonal expansion were also shown by some nonresponding patients. After ivuxolimab, more expanded clones were found on average in CD8+ T cells than in CD4+ T cells.

The chain employs TRBV11-2 and TRBJ2-7; there is no confident call for the D gene. Source: CD4+ or CD8+ T cells sorted from blood, taken in a trial of the OX40 agonist ivuxolimab. This sequence originates from an adult with an advanced solid tumor such as melanoma, head and neck, liver or kidney cancer. The CDR3 loop reads CASSLGAASQLTYEQYF. The nucleotide sequence is given as TGTGCCAGCAGCTTGGGTGCAGCGAGCCAGCTGACCTACGAGCAGTACTTC. With the portions outside the CDR3 filled from the reference TRBV11-2 and TRBJ2-7 genes, the complete variable region becomes EAGVAQSPRYKIIEKRQSVAFWCNPISGHATLYWYQQILGQGPKLLIQFQNNGVVDDSQLPKDRFSAERLKGVDSTLKIQPAKLEDSAVYLCASSLGAASQLTYEQYFGPGTRLTVT.